This T cell receptor beta chain was documented in a study of blood T cells in healthy people across ages. Germline V gene lookup returns CDR1 SGHRS and CDR2 YFSETQ. The CDR3 extends over 17 amino acids. V lost 4 bases and J 4 bases, leaving 20 bases between the germline ends. Then a second PCR, running roughly 7 to 11 cycles, was carried out with a sample-barcoded 5' primer and a J-beta primer mix. TCRdb redid the calling of the 5' RACE reads with MiXCR, one entry per CDR3 protein. This table holds 1.5 million or so distinct CDR3 sequences, 40% to 50% found once. The chain employs TRBV5-1 and TRBJ2-2, with TRBD2 as a possible D gene (6 bases). Sequencing input: blood. This receptor was identified in a woman aged 18-29 years in good health. CDR3 sequence reads: CASSPGGGGVFTGELFF. The CDR3 bases are TGCGCCAGCAGCCCCGGAGGTGGAGGGGTATTCACCGGGGAGCTGTTTTTT.